A selection of T cell receptor beta chains follows, all from one sample in a study of OX40 agonist ivuxolimab in advanced cancers. The assay was immunoSEQ multiplex PCR, and TCRdb's table has in-frame clones only and misses some. The data show roughly 70,000 clones, 85% seen once. This sample comprised CD4+ or CD8+ T cells sorted from blood, obtained in a trial of the OX40 agonist ivuxolimab. The receptors were gathered from an adult with an advanced solid tumor such as melanoma, head and neck, liver or kidney cancer. CDR3s include the opening cysteine and the closing phenylalanine or tryptophan. D genes are given only for firm matches. Only some rows state a clone size, as once, few, many or a class for expanded clones.

abundance: NA; d_gene: NA; v_gene: TRBV18; j_gene: TRBJ1-6; CDR3nt: TGTGCCAGCTCACCATGGGAGGGAAATTCACCCCTCCACTTT; CDR3aa: CASSPWEGNSPLHF
abundance: NA; d_gene: NA; v_gene: TRBV5-6; j_gene: TRBJ2-7; CDR3nt: TGTGCCAGCAGCCGGAGGCGGGCCCTTTCCTACGAGCAGTACTTC; CDR3aa: CASSRRRALSYEQYF
abundance: NA; d_gene: TRBD1; v_gene: TRBV10-2; j_gene: TRBJ2-5; CDR3nt: TGCGCCAGCGAGCGCCAGGGGGTAGCGGAGACCCAGTACTTC; CDR3aa: CASERQGVAETQYF
abundance: few; d_gene: NA; v_gene: TRBV2; j_gene: TRBJ1-5; CDR3nt: TGTGCCAGCAGTTCAGGACAGAGAGATCGGCCCCAGCATTTT; CDR3aa: CASSSGQRDRPQHF
abundance: few; d_gene: NA; v_gene: TRBV5-4; j_gene: TRBJ2-7; CDR3nt: TGTGCCAGCAGCTTGGACAGTACCACCCACCTCTACGAGCAGTACTTC; CDR3aa: CASSLDSTTHLYEQYF
abundance: NA; d_gene: TRBD1; v_gene: TRBV23-1; j_gene: TRBJ1-5; CDR3nt: TGCGCCAGCAGTCAATCAGGACAGGGGGCAGCAAGTCAGCCCCAGCATTTT; CDR3aa: CASSQSGQGAASQPQHF
abundance: few; d_gene: NA; v_gene: TRBV25-1; j_gene: TRBJ2-1; CDR3nt: TGTGCCAGCAGTGAGGGAAGGGGGGGGTACAATGAGCAGTTCTTC; CDR3aa: CASSEGRGGYNEQFF
abundance: few; d_gene: NA; v_gene: TRBV19; j_gene: TRBJ1-1; CDR3nt: TGTGCCAGTAGTATGTTGTATGGGAGGCAGCGAAACACTGAAGCTTTCTTT; CDR3aa: CASSMLYGRQRNTEAFF
abundance: NA; d_gene: TRBD1; v_gene: TRBV10-3; j_gene: TRBJ1-5; CDR3nt: TGTGCCATCAGACCAGCGGGAGGGGGCGCCCAGCATTTT; CDR3aa: CAIRPAGGGAQHF
abundance: once; d_gene: TRBD1; v_gene: TRBV19; j_gene: TRBJ2-1; CDR3nt: TGTGCCAGTAAAGGGACAGACTACAATGAGCAGTTCTTC; CDR3aa: CASKGTDYNEQFF
abundance: medium-sized; d_gene: NA; v_gene: TRBV18; j_gene: TRBJ2-7; CDR3nt: TGTGCCAGCTCCCCTCCCACGGGGGCGACCGGTGAGCAGTACTTC; CDR3aa: CASSPPTGATGEQYF
abundance: NA; d_gene: NA; v_gene: TRBV11-3; j_gene: TRBJ2-2; CDR3nt: TGTGCCAGCAGCTTAGTTCTCGCCGGGGAGCTGTTTTTT; CDR3aa: CASSLVLAGELFF
abundance: NA; d_gene: NA; v_gene: TRBV5-8; j_gene: TRBJ1-1; CDR3nt: TGTGCCAGCAGCTTGTTGAGGGGGAGGTCGTTAGTTGCTGAAGCTTTCTTT; CDR3aa: CASSLLRGRSLVAEAFF
abundance: NA; d_gene: NA; v_gene: TRBV10-3; j_gene: TRBJ1-2; CDR3nt: TGTGCCATCAGTGAAAACTATGGCTACACCTTC; CDR3aa: CAISENYGYTF
abundance: NA; d_gene: NA; v_gene: TRBV28; j_gene: TRBJ2-7; CDR3nt: TGTGCCAGCAGACAGGGTGGCTACGAGCAGTACTTC; CDR3aa: CASRQGGYEQYF
abundance: NA; d_gene: NA; v_gene: TRBV6-5; j_gene: TRBJ1-1; CDR3nt: TGTGCCACCATAAAGGGGGGGGTTACGAACACTGAAGCTTTCTTT; CDR3aa: CATIKGGVTNTEAFF
abundance: NA; d_gene: TRBD1; v_gene: TRBV19; j_gene: TRBJ1-5; CDR3nt: TGTGCCAGTACATCAGGGGGGCCCCTGACACGGCAGCCCCAGCATTTT; CDR3aa: CASTSGGPLTRQPQHF
abundance: NA; d_gene: TRBD1; v_gene: TRBV11-3; j_gene: TRBJ2-2; CDR3nt: TGTGCCAGCAGCTCGACAGGGGGCACCGGGGAGCTGTTTTTT; CDR3aa: CASSSTGGTGELFF
abundance: NA; d_gene: NA; v_gene: TRBV18; j_gene: TRBJ1-5; CDR3nt: TGTGCCAGCTCCCCTTCCCCGGGATACAATCAGCCCCAGCATTTT; CDR3aa: CASSPSPGYNQPQHF
abundance: NA; d_gene: TRBD1; v_gene: TRBV19; j_gene: TRBJ2-7; CDR3nt: TGTGCCAGTAGTTCACCGGGACAGGGATCCTACGAGCAGTACTTC; CDR3aa: CASSSPGQGSYEQYF
abundance: NA; d_gene: TRBD1; v_gene: TRBV7-2; j_gene: TRBJ1-6; CDR3nt: TGTGCCAGCTCACAGGGGGCGAAAAGCTCCTATAATTCACCCCTCCACTTT; CDR3aa: CASSQGAKSSYNSPLHF
abundance: few; d_gene: NA; v_gene: TRBV11-1; j_gene: TRBJ2-5; CDR3nt: TGTGCCAGCAGCTCCGGAGATAGGTACCAAGAGACCCAGTACTTC; CDR3aa: CASSSGDRYQETQYF
abundance: NA; d_gene: TRBD1; v_gene: TRBV5-4; j_gene: TRBJ2-1; CDR3nt: TGTGCCAGCAGCGGAGGGACAGGGCCTTCCTACAATGAGCAGTTCTTC; CDR3aa: CASSGGTGPSYNEQFF
abundance: NA; d_gene: NA; v_gene: TRBV5-5; j_gene: TRBJ1-2; CDR3nt: TGTGCCAGCAGCTTGGTCGGGGGCATGGACGGCTACACCTTC; CDR3aa: CASSLVGGMDGYTF
abundance: NA; d_gene: NA; v_gene: TRBV5-6; j_gene: TRBJ1-6; CDR3nt: TGTGCCAGCAGCTTAAGTGGACAGCGTTATTCACCCCTCCACTTT; CDR3aa: CASSLSGQRYSPLHF
abundance: NA; d_gene: NA; v_gene: TRBV7-9; j_gene: TRBJ2-1; CDR3nt: TGTGCCAGCAGCCCCCGGGGCCTCACCTACAATGAGCAGTTCTTC; CDR3aa: CASSPRGLTYNEQFF
abundance: NA; d_gene: TRBD1; v_gene: TRBV29-1; j_gene: TRBJ1-2; CDR3nt: TGCAGCGTCGGACAGGGGGCGGGTGGCTACACCTTC; CDR3aa: CSVGQGAGGYTF
abundance: NA; d_gene: TRBD1; v_gene: TRBV4-2; j_gene: TRBJ1-6; CDR3nt: TGTGCCAGCAGCCACCCCTCGGGACAGGGACCGTCACCCCTCCACTTT; CDR3aa: CASSHPSGQGPSPLHF
abundance: NA; d_gene: NA; v_gene: TRBV7-2; j_gene: TRBJ2-5; CDR3nt: TGTGCCAGCGGCACTAGGGGGGAAGAGACCCAGTACTTC; CDR3aa: CASGTRGEETQYF